The rows below give T cell receptor beta chains drawn from one sample of a study of T cells in Graves' hyperthyroidism and ophthalmopathy. A single record per CDR3 protein comes from TCRdb applying MiXCR to the multiplex PCR reads. The sample consists of approximately 610,000 distinct CDR3 sequences, under 15% of them appearing once. Sequencing input: blood. These receptors originate from a woman between 40 and 50 years old with Graves' ophthalmopathy. Each CDR3 is given with its conserved first and last residue. The D gene is left open where the match is weak. Clone size is shown for a subset of rows, as once, few, many or a class of expanded clone.

size | J | D | V | CDR3 | DNA
medium-sized | TRBJ1-2 | TRBD1 | TRBV6-2/TRBV6-3 | CATTFRDRDGYTF | TGTGCCACCACGTTCCGGGACAGAGATGGCTACACCTTC
- | TRBJ1-1 | - | TRBV7-8 | CASSLNAVNTEAFF | TGTGCCAGCAGCTTAAATGCAGTGAACACTGAAGCTTTCTTT
many | TRBJ2-5 | - | TRBV11-3 | CASSLRTVRETQYF | TGTGCCAGCAGCTTACGGACAGTGCGAGAGACCCAGTACTTC
many | TRBJ2-7 | TRBD2 | TRBV20-1 | CSARDIGGSLGQYF | TGCAGTGCTAGAGATATCGGCGGGAGTCTCGGGCAGTACTTC
few | TRBJ1-2 | - | TRBV6-5 | CASSYGGSLLGGYTF | TGTGCCAGCAGTTACGGCGGCAGCCTCCTGGGCGGCTACACCTTC
many | TRBJ2-7 | TRBD1 | TRBV12-3/TRBV12-4 | CASSFGDRGSEQYF | TGTGCCAGCAGTTTTGGGGACAGGGGTTCCGAGCAGTACTTC
many | TRBJ1-2 | - | TRBV6-1 | CASSAENPEEFYGYTF | TGTGCCAGCAGTGCAGAGAACCCGGAGGAATTCTATGGCTACACCTTC
many | TRBJ1-2 | - | TRBV19 | CASFGTLLHGYTF | TGTGCCAGTTTCGGGACACTGCTTCATGGCTACACCTTC
few | TRBJ2-5 | - | TRBV7-9 | CASSLGAGDFQETQYF | TGTGCCAGCAGCTTAGGGGCAGGGGATTTCCAAGAGACCCAGTACTTC
many | TRBJ2-7 | - | TRBV10-3 | CAISAKGLGEQYF | TGTGCCATCAGTGCAAAGGGCCTGGGAGAGCAGTACTTC
many | TRBJ1-2 | TRBD1 | TRBV19 | CASSIGMAGTDTYGYTF | TGTGCCAGTAGTATAGGAATGGCCGGGACAGACACTTATGGCTACACCTTC
many | TRBJ1-5 | TRBD1 | TRBV28 | CASSIPGQGTQPQHF | TGTGCCAGCAGTATTCCGGGACAGGGGACTCAGCCCCAGCATTTT
many | TRBJ2-2 | - | TRBV7-9 | CASTMGVELFF | TGTGCCAGCACCATGGGGGTGGAGCTGTTTTTT
many | TRBJ2-7 | - | TRBV12-3/TRBV12-4 | CASSYQGGWYEQYF | TGTGCCAGCAGTTATCAGGGGGGTTGGTACGAGCAGTACTTC
- | TRBJ1-2 | - | TRBV28 | CASKGGATGAGYTF | TGTGCCAGCAAGGGGGGCGCCACCGGGGCCGGCTACACCTTC
many | TRBJ1-1 | - | TRBV28 | CASRGDSYTEAFF | TGTGCCAGCAGGGGAGATTCGTACACTGAAGCTTTCTTT
- | TRBJ1-2 | - | TRBV18 | CASSPSGGIGYTF | TGTGCCAGCTCACCATCCGGGGGAATTGGCTACACCTTC
once | TRBJ2-7 | - | TRBV6-5 | CASSYSSRLGYEQYF | TGTGCCAGCAGTTACTCGTCGCGGCTTGGGTACGAGCAGTACTTC
- | TRBJ2-7 | TRBD2 | TRBV6-1 | CASSEATSGRTKREQYF | TGTGCCAGCAGTGAAGCGACTAGCGGGAGGACTAAGCGCGAGCAGTACTTC
many | TRBJ2-2 | - | TRBV6-1 | CASRELGPGELFF | TGTGCCAGCAGGGAGCTGGGTCCCGGGGAGCTGTTTTTT
few | TRBJ2-2 | - | TRBV29-1 | CSVQPQGGGELFF | TGCAGCGTGCAACCCCAGGGAGGCGGGGAGCTGTTTTTT
many | TRBJ2-4 | - | TRBV28 | CASRPLLFLAKNIQYF | TGTGCCAGCAGGCCCCTCCTATTCCTAGCCAAAAACATTCAGTACTTC
- | TRBJ2-5 | - | TRBV6-1 | CASRGGGTQETQYF | TGTGCCAGCAGAGGTGGCGGGACCCAAGAGACCCAGTACTTC
many | TRBJ1-1 | - | TRBV2 | CASSRDTNTEAFF | TGTGCCAGCAGTCGGGACACGAACACTGAAGCTTTCTTT
many | TRBJ1-2 | - | TRBV11-2 | CASSLRDFGAWNYGYTF | TGTGCCAGCAGCTTAAGGGATTTTGGGGCGTGGAACTATGGCTACACCTTC
- | TRBJ1-5 | - | TRBV12-3/TRBV12-4 | CASRPNVGPQHF | TGTGCCAGCAGACCAAACGTGGGTCCCCAGCATTTT
- | TRBJ1-2 | - | TRBV6-1 | CASMGARGYTF | TGTGCCAGCATGGGGGCGCGTGGCTACACCTTC
many | TRBJ2-4 | - | TRBV6-5 | CASSYSPDQVGVAKNIQYF | TGTGCCAGCAGTTACTCACCCGACCAGGTTGGGGTAGCCAAAAACATTCAGTACTTC
many | TRBJ2-7 | - | TRBV30 | CAWSWGGGEQYF | TGTGCCTGGAGTTGGGGGGGCGGAGAGCAGTACTTC
- | TRBJ1-2 | TRBD1 | TRBV30 | CAWSVLGTGGFGYTF | TGTGCCTGGAGTGTACTCGGGACAGGGGGATTCGGCTACACCTTC
- | TRBJ2-5 | TRBD1 | TRBV18 | CASSPTGLQETQYF | TGTGCCAGCTCACCGACAGGGCTACAAGAGACCCAGTACTTC
few | TRBJ2-5 | - | TRBV10-3 | CAIGISGTETQYF | TGTGCCATCGGAATTAGTGGGACAGAGACCCAGTACTTC
many | TRBJ2-7 | - | TRBV6-2/TRBV6-3 | CASSWTITEQYF | TGTGCCAGCAGTTGGACAATCACCGAGCAGTACTTC
- | TRBJ2-5 | - | TRBV6-2/TRBV6-3 | CASSYSMTTPILAQYF | TGTGCCAGCAGTTACTCGATGACGACACCGATCTTGGCCCAGTACTTC
many | TRBJ2-7 | TRBD2 | TRBV20-1 | CSARPLASSGSFNEQYF | TGCAGTGCTAGGCCCCTCGCTTCTAGCGGGTCTTTCAACGAGCAGTACTTC
once | TRBJ1-5 | - | TRBV12-3/TRBV12-4 | CASNLARGQPQHF | TGTGCCAGCAACCTCGCTAGGGGTCAGCCCCAGCATTTT
many | TRBJ2-7 | - | TRBV6-5 | CASSRQDDSYEQYF | TGTGCCAGCAGCCGACAGGACGACTCCTACGAGCAGTACTTC
many | TRBJ1-2 | - | TRBV12-3/TRBV12-4 | CASSPETIYGYTF | TGTGCCAGCAGTCCGGAAACTATCTATGGCTACACCTTC
many | TRBJ2-7 | - | TRBV28 | CASTGPVGEQYF | TGTGCCAGCACGGGACCGGTGGGTGAGCAGTACTTC
many | TRBJ1-2 | TRBD1 | TRBV12-3/TRBV12-4 | CASSLRGQGEIDTF | TGTGCCAGCAGTTTACGTGGACAGGGGGAGATTGACACCTTC
- | TRBJ2-7 | - | TRBV18 | CASSPPGPAGEQYF | TGTGCCAGCTCACCTCCGGGACCGGCGGGTGAGCAGTACTTC
many | TRBJ2-7 | TRBD1 | TRBV7-2 | CASSSTGWDYEQYF | TGTGCCAGCAGCTCGACAGGGTGGGACTACGAGCAGTACTTC
- | TRBJ1-1 | - | TRBV10-3 | CAISESRGVTEAFF | TGTGCCATCAGTGAGTCGAGAGGGGTCACTGAAGCTTTCTTT
many | TRBJ2-7 | - | TRBV10-2 | CASSESGLRWQEQYF | TGCGCCAGCAGTGAGTCAGGACTCCGCTGGCAGGAGCAGTACTTC
few | TRBJ2-7 | - | TRBV27 | CASSLPDRTTYEQYF | TGTGCCAGCAGTTTACCGGACAGAACAACCTACGAGCAGTACTTC